This is a list of T cell receptor beta chains from one sample in a study of shared clonotypes between healthy human individuals. The protocol was immunoSEQ multiplex PCR, while the TCRdb copy is restricted to in-frame clones and leaves out a portion. The sample yields some 2 million clones, about 95% seen once. The sample consisted of naive CD8+ T cells sorted from blood. Every receptor here comes from a man between 18 and 35 years old in good health. Each CDR3 is given with its conserved first and last residue.

v_gene,CDR3aa
TRBV27,CASSPLLGGLYGYTF
TRBV7-6,CASSLDVLYEQYF
TRBV11-2,CASSLGTGIHEQYF
TRBV28,CASSFLKSGRGSTDTQYF
TRBV5-6,CASSYDSYEQYF
TRBV30,CAWSGGPGQYNSPLHF
TRBV7-9,CASSPQDEQFF
TRBV5-6,CASSTGQSLNTEAFF
TRBV7-2,CASSDRVGNSYEQYF
TRBV4-1,CASSQVGGSYEQYF
TRBV7-9,CASSQEQTPYEQYF
TRBV13,CASSYGNSAHYEQYF
TRBV5-1,CASSPASGGVDEQYF
TRBV6-5,CASSYAGTLYEQYF
TRBV27,CASSPNQGQPQHF
TRBV19,CASSIAGGANTGELFF
TRBV6-1,CASSEGSGANVLTF
TRBV6-6,CASSYTGLAGGETQYF